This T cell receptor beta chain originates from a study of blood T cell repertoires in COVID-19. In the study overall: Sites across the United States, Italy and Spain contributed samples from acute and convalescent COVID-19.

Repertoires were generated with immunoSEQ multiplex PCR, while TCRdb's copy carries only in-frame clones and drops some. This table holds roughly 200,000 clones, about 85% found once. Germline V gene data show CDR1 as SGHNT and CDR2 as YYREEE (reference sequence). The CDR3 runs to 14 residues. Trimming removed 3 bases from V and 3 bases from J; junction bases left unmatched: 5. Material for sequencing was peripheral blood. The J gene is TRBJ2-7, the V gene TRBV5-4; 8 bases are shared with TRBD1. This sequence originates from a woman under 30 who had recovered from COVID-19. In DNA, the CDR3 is TGTGCCAGCAGCTCACGACAGGGGAACTACGAGCAGTACTTC. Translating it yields CASSSRQGNYEQYF.